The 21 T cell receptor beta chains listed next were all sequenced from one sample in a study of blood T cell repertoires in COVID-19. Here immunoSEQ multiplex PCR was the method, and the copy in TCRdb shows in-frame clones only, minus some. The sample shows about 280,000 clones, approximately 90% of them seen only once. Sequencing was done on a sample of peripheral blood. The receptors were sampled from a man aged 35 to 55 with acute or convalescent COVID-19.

For the CDR3, the DNA is TGTGCCACCAGTGATCCTGGACAGCGCTATGGCTACACCTTC. As protein: CATSDPGQRYGYTF. The chain is built from TRBV24-1 and TRBJ1-2; D may be TRBD1 (6 bases). This CDR3 comprises 14 residues. The V end lost 3 bases, the J end lost 4 bases, and 11 bases lay between the germline ends. CDR1 and CDR2 from the germline V gene are KGHDR and SFDVKD.

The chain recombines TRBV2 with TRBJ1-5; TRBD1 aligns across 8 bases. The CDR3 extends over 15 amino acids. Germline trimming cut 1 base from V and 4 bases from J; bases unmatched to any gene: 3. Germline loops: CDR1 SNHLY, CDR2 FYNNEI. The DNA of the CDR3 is TGTGCCAGCAGTGAAGGACAGGGGAGGAATCAGCCCCAGCATTTT. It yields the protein CASSEGQGRNQPQHF.

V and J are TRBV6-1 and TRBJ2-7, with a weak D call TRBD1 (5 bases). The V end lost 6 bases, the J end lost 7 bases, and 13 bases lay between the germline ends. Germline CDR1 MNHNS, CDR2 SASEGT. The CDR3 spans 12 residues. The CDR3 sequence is CASSTPTGEQYF. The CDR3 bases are TGTGCCAGCAGCACCCCAACAGGAGAGCAGTACTTC.

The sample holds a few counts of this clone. This CDR3 reads CASQGPLNTEAFF. For the CDR3, the DNA is TGTGCCAGCCAGGGGCCCCTGAACACTGAAGCTTTCTTT. The chain carries TRBV7-9 and TRBJ1-1; possible D gene TRBD1, 6 bases. CDR3 length equals 13 residues. V dropped 8 bases and J dropped 0 bases, with 10 bases sitting between them. CDR1 is SEHNR and CDR2 is FQNEAQ in the germline V gene (reference sequence).

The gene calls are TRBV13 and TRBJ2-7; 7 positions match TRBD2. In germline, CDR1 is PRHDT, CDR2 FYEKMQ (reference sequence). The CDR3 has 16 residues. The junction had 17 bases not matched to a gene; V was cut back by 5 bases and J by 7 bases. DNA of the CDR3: TGTGCCAGCAGCCACAATGAGGGAGGGACTTTGAGGGAGCAGTACTTC. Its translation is CASSHNEGGTLREQYF.

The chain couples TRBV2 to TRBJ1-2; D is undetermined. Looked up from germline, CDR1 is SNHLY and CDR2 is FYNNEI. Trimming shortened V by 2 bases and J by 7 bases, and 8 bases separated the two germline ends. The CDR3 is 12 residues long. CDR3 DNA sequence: TGTGCCAGCAGTGAAATAGTACGTGGCTACACCTTC. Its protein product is CASSEIVRGYTF.

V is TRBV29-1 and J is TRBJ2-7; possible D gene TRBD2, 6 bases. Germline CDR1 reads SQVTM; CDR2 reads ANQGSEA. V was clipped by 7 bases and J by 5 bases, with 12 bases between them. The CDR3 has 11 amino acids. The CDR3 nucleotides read TGCAGCGCTCTCCGGGGGAACGAGCAGTACTTC. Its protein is CSALRGNEQYF.

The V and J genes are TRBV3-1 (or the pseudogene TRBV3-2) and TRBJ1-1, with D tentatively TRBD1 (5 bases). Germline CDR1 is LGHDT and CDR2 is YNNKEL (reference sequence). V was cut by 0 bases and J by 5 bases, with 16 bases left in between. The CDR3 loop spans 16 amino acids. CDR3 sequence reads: CASSQDWGQFPTEAFF. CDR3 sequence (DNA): TGTGCCAGCAGCCAAGATTGGGGCCAGTTCCCTACTGAAGCTTTCTTT.

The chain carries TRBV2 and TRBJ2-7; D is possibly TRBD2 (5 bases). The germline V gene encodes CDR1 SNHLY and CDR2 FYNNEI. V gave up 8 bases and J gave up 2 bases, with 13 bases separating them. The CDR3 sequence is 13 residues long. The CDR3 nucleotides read TGTGCCAGCGGGGTAGGAGGCGCCTACGAGCAGTACTTC. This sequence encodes CASGVGGAYEQYF. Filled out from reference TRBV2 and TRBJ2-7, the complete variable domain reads EPEVTQTPSHQVTQMGQEVILRCVPISNHLYFYWYRQILGQKVEFLVSFYNNEISEKSEIFDDQFSVERPDGSNFTLKIRSTKLEDSAMYFCASGVGGAYEQYFGPGTRLTVT.

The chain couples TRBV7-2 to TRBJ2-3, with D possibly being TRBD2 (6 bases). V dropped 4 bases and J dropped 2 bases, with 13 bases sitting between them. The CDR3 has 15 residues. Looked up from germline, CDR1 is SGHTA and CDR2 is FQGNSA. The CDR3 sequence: CASSSLGGFTDTQYF. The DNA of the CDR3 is TGTGCCAGCAGCTCACTGGGGGGTTTCACAGATACGCAGTATTTT.

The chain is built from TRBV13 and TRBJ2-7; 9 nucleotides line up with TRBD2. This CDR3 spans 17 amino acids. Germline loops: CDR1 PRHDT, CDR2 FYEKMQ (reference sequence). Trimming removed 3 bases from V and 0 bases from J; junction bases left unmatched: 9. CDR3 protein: CASSLQRGAPSSYEQYF. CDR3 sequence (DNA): TGTGCCAGCAGCTTGCAGCGGGGGGCTCCGAGCTCCTACGAGCAGTACTTC.

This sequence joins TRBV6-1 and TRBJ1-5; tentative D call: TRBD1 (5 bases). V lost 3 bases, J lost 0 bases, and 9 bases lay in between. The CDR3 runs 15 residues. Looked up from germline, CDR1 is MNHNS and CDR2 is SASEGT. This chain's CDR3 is CASSDRAYSNQPQHF. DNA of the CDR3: TGTGCCAGCAGTGACAGGGCTTATAGCAATCAGCCCCAGCATTTT.

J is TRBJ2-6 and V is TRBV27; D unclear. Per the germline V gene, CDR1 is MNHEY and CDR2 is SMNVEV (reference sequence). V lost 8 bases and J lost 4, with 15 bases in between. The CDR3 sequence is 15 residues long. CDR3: CASATRLWGANVLTF. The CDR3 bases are TGTGCCAGCGCCACCCGCCTATGGGGGGCCAACGTCCTGACTTTC.

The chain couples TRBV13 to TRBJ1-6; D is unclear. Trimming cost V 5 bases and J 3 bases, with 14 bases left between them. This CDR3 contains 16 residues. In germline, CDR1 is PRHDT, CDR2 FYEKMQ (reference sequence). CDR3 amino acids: CASSARGDLYNSPLHF. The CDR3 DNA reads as TGTGCCAGCAGCGCTAGAGGCGACCTCTATAATTCACCCCTCCACTTT.

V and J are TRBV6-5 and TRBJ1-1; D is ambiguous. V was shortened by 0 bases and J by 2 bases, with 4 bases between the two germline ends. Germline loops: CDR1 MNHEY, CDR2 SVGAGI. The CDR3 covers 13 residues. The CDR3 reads CASSYSANTEAFF. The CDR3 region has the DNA TGTGCCAGCAGTTACTCGGCCAACACTGAAGCTTTCTTT.

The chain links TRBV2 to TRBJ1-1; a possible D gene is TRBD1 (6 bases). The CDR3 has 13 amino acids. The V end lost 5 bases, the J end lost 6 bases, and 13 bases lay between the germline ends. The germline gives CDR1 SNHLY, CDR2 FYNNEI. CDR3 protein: CASSFREGAEAFF. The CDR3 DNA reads TGTGCCAGCAGTTTCCGTGAGGGGGCTGAAGCTTTCTTT.

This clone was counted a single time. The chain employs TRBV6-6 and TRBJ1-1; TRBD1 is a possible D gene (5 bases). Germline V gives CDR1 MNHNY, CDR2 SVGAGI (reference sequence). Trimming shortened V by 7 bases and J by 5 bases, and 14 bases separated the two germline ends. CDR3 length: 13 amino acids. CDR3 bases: TGTGCCAGCAAGGCCAGGGTAGGAACTGAAGCTTTCTTT. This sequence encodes CASKARVGTEAFF.

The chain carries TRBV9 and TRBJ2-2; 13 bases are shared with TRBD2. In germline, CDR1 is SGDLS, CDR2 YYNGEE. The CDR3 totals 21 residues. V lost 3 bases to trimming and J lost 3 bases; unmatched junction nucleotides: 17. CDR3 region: CASSEAQLAGGLYLDTGELFF. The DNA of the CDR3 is TGTGCCAGCAGCGAGGCCCAACTAGCGGGGGGGCTGTATCTGGACACCGGGGAGCTGTTTTTT.

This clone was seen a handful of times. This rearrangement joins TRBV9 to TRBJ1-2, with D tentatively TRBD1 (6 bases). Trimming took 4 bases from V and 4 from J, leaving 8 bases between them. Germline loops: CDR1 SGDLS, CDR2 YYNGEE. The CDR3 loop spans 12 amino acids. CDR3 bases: TGTGCCAGCAGCCCGGACAGCTATGGCTACACCTTC. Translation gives CASSPDSYGYTF. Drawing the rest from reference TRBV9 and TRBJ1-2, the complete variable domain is DSGVTQTPKHLITATGQRVTLRCSPRSGDLSVYWYQQSLDQGLQFLIQYYNGEERAKGNILERFSAQQFPDLHSELNLSSLELGDSALYFCASSPDSYGYTFGSGTRLTVV.

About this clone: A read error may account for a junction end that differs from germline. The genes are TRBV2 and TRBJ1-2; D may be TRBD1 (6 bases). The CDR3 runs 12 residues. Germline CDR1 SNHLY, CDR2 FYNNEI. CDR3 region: CASRGPGTLQGF. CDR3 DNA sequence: TGTGCCAGCAGGGGACCTGGGACCTTACAGGGCTTC.

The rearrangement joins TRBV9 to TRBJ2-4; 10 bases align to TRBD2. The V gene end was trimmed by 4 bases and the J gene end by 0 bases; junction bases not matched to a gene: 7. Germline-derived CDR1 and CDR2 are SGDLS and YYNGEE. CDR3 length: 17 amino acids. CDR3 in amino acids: CASSPSGGRLAKNIQYF. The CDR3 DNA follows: TGTGCCAGCAGCCCTAGCGGGGGCCGCCTAGCCAAAAACATTCAGTACTTC.